This T cell receptor beta chain appears in the sequencing data of a study of CD8 T cells in ankylosing spondylitis (dated by TCRdb to the late 2010s). Background on the whole study: T cell receptor beta repertoires were profiled in healthy donors and ankylosing spondylitis patients so that disease-linked TCR variants could be found. Peripheral blood was sampled, and synovial fluid was additionally collected from ankylosing spondylitis patients. The whole study cohort included about a hundred healthy donors and 25 ankylosing spondylitis patients.

Counted from cysteine to phenylalanine, this CDR3 has 15 amino acids. The kept DNA is CDR3 alone, 45 bases in frame from the first base. CDR1 and CDR2, per the germline V gene, are SGHRS and YFSETQ. Trimming takes 4 bases from V and 2 bases from J, and the germline ends sit 15 bases apart. This clonotype appeared many times. Its antigen is not yet known. No base qualities exist here, and no much larger clone lies one base off it. For sequencing, an Illumina HiSeq 2500 was employed. Quantitative 5'-RACE with molecular barcodes was used to prepare TCR beta libraries. Under the source paper's analysis protocol: Disease-linked TCR variants were identified with a new computational method built on a probabilistic model of VDJ rearrangement. TCRdb handled the public reads itself, with Q25 trimming in fastp and clone calling in MiXCR, and kept productive beta chains. One record per CDR3 amino acid sequence lists the most common genes and DNA. These V and J calls are TCRdb output, not the study's own analysis. This sample lists roughly 130,000 distinct CDR3 sequences; around 7% were detected once. The ten most abundant clones make up more than 9% of the sample.

Beyond this particular receptor, the publication reports: The disease-linked clones had a CD8+ phenotype and were found at relatively low frequencies in peripheral blood. The disease-linked clones were reported as significantly enriched in matched synovial fluid samples from ankylosing spondylitis patients. Some TCR beta motif variants had previously been reported in synovial fluid and blood of reactive arthritis patients, which suggested common disease-initiation mechanisms. A TCR beta motif made up of several highly homologous amino acid variants appeared to be characteristic of blood from ankylosing spondylitis patients.

Sequencing was done on a sample of blood, either unsorted or a sorted T cell fraction (not recorded which). The V and J genes are TRBV5-1 and TRBJ1-2; no D gene is confidently identified. This receptor was identified in a male donor with ankylosing spondylitis or in good health (not recorded which). For the CDR3, the sequence is CASSPSPGENYGYTF. The DNA sequence follows: TGCGCCAGCAGCCCCTCCCCTGGGGAGAACTATGGCTACACCTTC.